The sample holds a few counts of the clone carrying this T cell receptor beta chain. The antigen is not known. CDR3 length equals 15 residues. Germline CDR1 MGHRA, CDR2 YSYEKL. With 1 base clipped from V and 1 base from J, the junction kept 2 bases outside the gene matches. TCRdb re-called the reads through MiXCR, storing one row per CDR3 protein. The sample shows around 430,000 distinct CDR3 sequences, about 44% of them seen only once. This sample was included in a study of T cell repertoires in cytomegalovirus infection. Study summary: In the study, CMV epitopes included recently identified HLA-C-restricted and well-studied HLA-B-restricted ones. Public TCR beta signatures provided an indication of both CMV infection and a matching HLA type.

Notes on the study in general: CMV-specific TCR beta clonotypes restricted by HLA-C dominated the ex vivo response.

The rearrangement joins TRBV4-1 to TRBJ1-1; 8 nucleotides match TRBD1. The clonotype comes from a human donor in good health (CMV status not recorded). Some clones in this sample may be carry-over from other donors' samples. Source: cultured PBMCs, taken from culture after CMV antigen stimulation. The CDR3 spells CASSQGDRGNTEAFF. CDR3 coding DNA: TGCGCCAGCAGCCAAGGTGACAGGGGGAACACTGAAGCTTTCTTT.